This T cell receptor beta chain came from a study of breast tumors, draining lymph nodes, adjacent tissues. One entry per CDR3 protein, called by TCRdb with MiXCR from the multiplex PCR reads. The repertoire holds 30,000 to 40,000 distinct CDR3 sequences, with about 60% as singletons. CDR1 DFQATT and CDR2 SNEGSKA come from the germline V gene (reference sequence). The CDR3 length is 13 residues. There are many counts of this clonotype. A much larger clonotype is one base distant, so this may be a read error. This sequence originates from a female donor with breast cancer. Some clones in this sample may be carry-over from other donors' samples. This chain links TRBV20-1 with TRBJ2-1; 12 bases are shared with TRBD2. The source material was breast tumor tissue. The DNA for the CDR3 is TGCGGTGCTAGCGGGAGGGCCTACAATGAGCAGTTCTTC. This translates into CGASGRAYNEQFF.